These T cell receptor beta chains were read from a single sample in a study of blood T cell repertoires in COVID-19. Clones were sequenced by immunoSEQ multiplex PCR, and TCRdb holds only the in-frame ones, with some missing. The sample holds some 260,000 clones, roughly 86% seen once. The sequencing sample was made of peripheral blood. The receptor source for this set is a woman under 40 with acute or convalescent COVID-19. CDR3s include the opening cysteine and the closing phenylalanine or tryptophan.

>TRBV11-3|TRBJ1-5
CASSLEQGNQPQHF
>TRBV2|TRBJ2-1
CASRGARGMNEQFF
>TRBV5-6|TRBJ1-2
CASSLTSRPNYGYTF
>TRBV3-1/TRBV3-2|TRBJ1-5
CASSQDVGRGRPQHF
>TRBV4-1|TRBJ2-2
CASSQASLGLTPTGELFF
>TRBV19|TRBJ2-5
CASSSGTSGLGTQYF
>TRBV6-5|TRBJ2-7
CASSYSVAHSYEQYF
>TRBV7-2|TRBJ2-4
CASSLDRTNIQYF
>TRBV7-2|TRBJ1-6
CASSPTARYNSPLHF
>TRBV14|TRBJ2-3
CASSRESGLSTDTQYF
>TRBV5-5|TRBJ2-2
CASSPGQGANTGELFF
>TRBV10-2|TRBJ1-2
CASRSGTGVDGYTF
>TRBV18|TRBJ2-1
CASSPTQDNEQFF
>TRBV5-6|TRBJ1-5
CASSFLGGPSNQPQHF
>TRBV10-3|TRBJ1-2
CAISSDRGYGYTF
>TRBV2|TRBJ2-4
CASSQTGTGYQNIQYF
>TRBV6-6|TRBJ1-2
CASSYSTGTGYTF
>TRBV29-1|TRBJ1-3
CSAGQGAGNTIYF
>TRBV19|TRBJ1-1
CASSIAEGRNTEAFF
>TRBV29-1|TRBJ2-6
CSVPGDSSGANVLTF
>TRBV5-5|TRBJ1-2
CASSLEGRVYGYTF
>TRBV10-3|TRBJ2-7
CAITETGSGYEQYF
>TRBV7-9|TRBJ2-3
CASSFRLAGVTDTQYF
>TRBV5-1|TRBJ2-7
CASSLTGVNYEQYF
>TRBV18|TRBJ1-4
CASSPQENEKLFF
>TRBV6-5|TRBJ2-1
CASSIGTGGRQFF
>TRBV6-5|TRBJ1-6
CAVLRGTGDYPLHF
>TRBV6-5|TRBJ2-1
CASSLLAGVSYNEQFF
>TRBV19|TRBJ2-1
CASSAPHLSYNEQFF
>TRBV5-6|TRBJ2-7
CASSPDRAPEQYF
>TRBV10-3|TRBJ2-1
CAISESTTATNEQFF
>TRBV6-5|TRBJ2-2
CASSYLGLDAGELFF
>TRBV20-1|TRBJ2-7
CSASLTTGATGEQYF
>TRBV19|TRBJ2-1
CASSTGTSGRAWGNEQFF
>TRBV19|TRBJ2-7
CASRSGSFAEQYF
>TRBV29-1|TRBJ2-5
CSVEDGGRVSQYF
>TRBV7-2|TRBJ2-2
CASSLGKREGRTGELFF
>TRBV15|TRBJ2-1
CATSGGRAFRNNEQFF
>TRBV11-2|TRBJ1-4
CASSLGTQGGVKLFF
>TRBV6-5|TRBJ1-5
CASREGRNQPQHF
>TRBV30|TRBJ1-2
CAWWRGRELYGYTF
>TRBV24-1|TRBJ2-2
CATSIDTGELFF
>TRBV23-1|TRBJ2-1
CASSQSGDRFNEQFF
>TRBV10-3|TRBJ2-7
CAISVGGLRLNGSYEQYF
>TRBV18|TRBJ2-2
CASSPRTANTGELFF
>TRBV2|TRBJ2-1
CASRTRPTYNEQFF
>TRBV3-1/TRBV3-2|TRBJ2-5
CASSQGVAGGETQYF
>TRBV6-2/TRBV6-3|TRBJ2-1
CASSETSGRWNEQFF
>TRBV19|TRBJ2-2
CASNDRAIGELFF
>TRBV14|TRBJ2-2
CASSQGGLPPTGELFF